This T cell receptor (beta chain) was recovered during a study of OX40 agonist ivuxolimab in advanced cancers. Across the study: Patients received ivuxolimab, an intravenous treatment, every 2 weeks at 0.01 to 10 mg/kg.

TCRdb's table, derived via immunoSEQ multiplex PCR, lists solely in-frame clones and lacks some. The table lists about 77,000 clones, over 75% of them singletons. Cycle 7 day 1, cycle 4 day 1, and baseline were the timepoints at which blood was sampled. The germline V and J ends were trimmed by 6 bases and 4 bases, with 19 bases remaining between them. Germline lookup yields CDR1 ENHRY and CDR2 SYGVKD. The CDR3 covers 15 residues. The gene calls are TRBV10-3 and TRBJ2-7; D perhaps matches TRBD1 (7 bases). This TCR derives from an adult with an advanced solid tumor such as melanoma, head and neck, liver or kidney cancer. The source material was CD4+ or CD8+ T cells sorted from blood, sampled in a trial of the OX40 agonist ivuxolimab. Here the CDR3 reads CAIRANRGGVYEQYF. CDR3 bases: TGTGCCATCAGGGCTAACAGGGGAGGCGTGTACGAGCAGTACTTC.